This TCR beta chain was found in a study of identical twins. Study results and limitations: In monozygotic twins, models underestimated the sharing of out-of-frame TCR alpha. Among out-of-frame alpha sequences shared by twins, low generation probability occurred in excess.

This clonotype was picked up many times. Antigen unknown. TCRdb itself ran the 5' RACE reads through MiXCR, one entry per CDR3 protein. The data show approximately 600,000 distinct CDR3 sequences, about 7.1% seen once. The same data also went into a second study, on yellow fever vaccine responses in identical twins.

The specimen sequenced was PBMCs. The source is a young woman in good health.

The CDR3 spells CSVEDRDQGVSSQHF. CDR3 sequence (DNA): TGCAGCGTTGAAGATCGGGATCAGGGGGTTTCGTCCCAGCATTTT. The rearrangement uses TRBV29-1 and TRBJ1-5, with 7 bases lining up with TRBD1. The V and J ends lost 0 bases and 11 bases, in that order; junction bases with no gene match: 13. The CDR3 is 15 amino acids. Germline V CDR1 and CDR2: SQVTM, ANQGSEA.